This T cell receptor (beta chain) was recorded in a study of metastatic and nonmetastatic thyroid tumors. Study information: Across peripheral blood and tumor or nodule tissue samples taken from malignant and benign thyroid patients, the repertoires were compared with one another. Study-wide results and caveats: For both blood and tumor, malignant thyroid tumors reportedly showed significantly higher TCR beta diversity than benign nodules did.

Study processing details: Researchers built a distant-metastasis classifier for papillary thyroid cancer that drew on CDR3 differences across clinicopathological groups. TCRdb re-clonotyped the PCR reads via MiXCR. None of the V and J calls come from the authors' own analysis; TCRdb made them. The sample yields 30,000 or so clones, roughly 15% seen once. CDR3 length: 14 residues. V was pared by 4 bases and J by 3 bases, with 10 bases between. This clone has a count of ten or more. Its antigen is as yet unknown. Patients were all untreated before their thyroid surgery. This chain joins TRBV12-3 or TRBV12-4 and TRBJ1-5; D not resolved. This TCR came from a female donor with papillary thyroid cancer or a benign thyroid nodule (not recorded which). Some clones in this sample may be carry-over from other donors' samples. The sample taken for sequencing was blood. The CDR3 bases are TGTGCCAGCAGTTCTTGGGAAAACAATCAGCCCCAGCATTTT. It translates to CASSSWENNQPQHF.